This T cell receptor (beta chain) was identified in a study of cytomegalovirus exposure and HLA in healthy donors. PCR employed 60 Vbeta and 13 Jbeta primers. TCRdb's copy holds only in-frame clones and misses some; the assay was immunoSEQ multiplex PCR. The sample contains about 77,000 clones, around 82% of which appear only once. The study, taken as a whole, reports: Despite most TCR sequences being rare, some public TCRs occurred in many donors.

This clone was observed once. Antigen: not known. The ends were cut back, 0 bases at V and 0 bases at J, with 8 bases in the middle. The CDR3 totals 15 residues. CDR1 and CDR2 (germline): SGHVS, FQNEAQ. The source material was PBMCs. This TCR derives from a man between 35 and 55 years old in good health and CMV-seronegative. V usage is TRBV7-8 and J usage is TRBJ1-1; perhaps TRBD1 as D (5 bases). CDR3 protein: CASSLAPGMNTEAFF. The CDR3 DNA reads TGTGCCAGCAGCTTAGCGCCAGGGATGAACACTGAAGCTTTCTTT.